The source of this T cell receptor beta chain is a study of blood T cell repertoires in COVID-19. The wider study: Spain, Italy and the United States supplied samples that represented acute and convalescent COVID-19.

Only in-frame clones appear in the TCRdb table, and some are missing; sequencing was by immunoSEQ multiplex PCR. The repertoire includes some 400,000 clones, approximately 90% of them detected once, and about 0.78% sits in the top ten. The CDR3 totals 13 residues. The germline CDR1 and CDR2 sequences are MNHNS and SASEGT. Trimming pared 2 bases from V and 8 bases from J, leaving 12 bases between. The V and J genes are TRBV6-1 and TRBJ1-2; D perhaps matches TRBD1 (6 bases). This receptor was identified in a woman in her thirties or forties who had been exposed to COVID-19. The sample consisted of PBMCs or T cells enriched from blood (not recorded which). The CDR3 spells CASSETGYRGYTF. CDR3 DNA: TGTGCCAGCAGTGAAACAGGGTACCGCGGCTACACCTTC.